A selection of T cell receptor beta chains follows, all from one sample in a study of regulatory T cells in long-lasting Graves disease. Each CDR3 protein gets one entry after TCRdb re-called the multiplex PCR reads with MiXCR. There are about 620,000 distinct CDR3 sequences in the sample; about 16% occur only once, and approximately 18% lies in the top ten. These sequences were also reported in another study, on T cells in Graves' hyperthyroidism and ophthalmopathy.

The sample here was peripheral blood mononuclear cells (PBMCs), taken at new diagnosis, from a patient treated with antithyroid drugs. The receptors shown here come from a woman in her 30s with Graves disease. The CDR3 runs from the conserved cysteine through the conserved F or W. The order of the fields is V gene, D gene, J gene, clone size, CDR3 protein, CDR3 DNA. D genes are given only for firm matches. Expanded clones are given a class, and other clones once, few, many or no size at all.

TRBV10-3	NA	TRBJ2-7	many	CAISESRGLLLYEQYF	TGTGCCATCAGTGAGTCGCGGGGTCTTCTACTCTACGAGCAGTACTTC
TRBV10-2	TRBD2	TRBJ2-4	few	CASSVSGGNIQYF	TGCGCCAGCTCCGTTAGCGGGGGAAACATTCAGTACTTC
TRBV28	TRBD1	TRBJ1-6	many	CASTLGQGNSPLHF	TGTGCCAGCACCCTGGGACAGGGTAATTCACCCCTCCACTTT
TRBV5-1	TRBD1	TRBJ2-5	NA	CASSPQSTGTGEGTQYF	TGCGCCAGCAGCCCCCAATCGACCGGGACAGGGGAGGGGACCCAGTACTTC
TRBV15	NA	TRBJ2-1	NA	CATRLNTAGTYNEQFF	TGTGCCACCAGACTAAATACGGCGGGCACCTACAATGAGCAGTTCTTC
TRBV14	NA	TRBJ1-5	few	CASSQGGTGQPQHF	TGTGCCAGCAGCCAAGGTGGGACCGGGCAGCCCCAGCATTTT
TRBV7-9	TRBD1	TRBJ1-6	many	CASSFGTGLRSPLHF	TGTGCCAGCAGCTTTGGGACAGGGCTGAGGTCACCCCTCCACTTT
TRBV12-3/TRBV12-4	NA	TRBJ1-1	many	CASSLSSFFKNTEAFF	TGTGCCAGCAGTTTATCTTCCTTTTTCAAAAACACTGAAGCTTTCTTT
TRBV3-1	TRBD2	TRBJ2-1	many	CASSQGLAGVFF	TGTGCCAGCAGCCAGGGACTAGCGGGAGTATTCTTC
TRBV29-1	NA	TRBJ2-7	NA	CSVEDGRKPPYEQYF	TGCAGCGTTGAAGACGGCAGGAAACCTCCCTACGAGCAGTACTTC
TRBV28	NA	TRBJ1-1	NA	CASSRVGPPEAFF	TGTGCCAGCAGTAGGGTGGGTCCCCCTGAAGCTTTCTTT
TRBV28	TRBD1	TRBJ1-2	NA	CASSFAGTGGIMKIGGYTF	TGTGCCAGCAGTTTTGCAGGGACAGGGGGGATAATGAAAATAGGTGGCTACACCTTC
TRBV6-2/TRBV6-3	NA	TRBJ2-7	NA	CASSYYPPEWRYEQYF	TGTGCCAGCAGTTACTACCCTCCAGAGTGGCGCTACGAGCAGTACTTC
TRBV3-1	TRBD1	TRBJ1-4	NA	CASSQRGTGVATNEKLFF	TGTGCCAGCAGCCAACGTGGGACAGGAGTCGCAACTAATGAAAAACTGTTTTTT
TRBV3-1	TRBD2	TRBJ2-2	NA	CASGLRAGGPFGELFF	TGTGCCAGCGGCCTAAGAGCGGGAGGGCCGTTTGGGGAGCTGTTTTTT
TRBV6-5	TRBD1	TRBJ1-2	NA	CASSYSRQGAGYTF	TGTGCCAGCAGTTACTCGCGGCAGGGGGCTGGCTACACCTTC
TRBV28	TRBD1	TRBJ1-5	many	CASSVGQGERQPQHF	TGTGCCAGCAGCGTGGGACAGGGGGAGCGTCAGCCCCAGCATTTT
TRBV20-1	TRBD1	TRBJ1-5	many	CSAGTGIGSSNQPQHF	TGCAGTGCTGGGACAGGGATAGGATCCAGCAATCAGCCCCAGCATTTT
TRBV2	NA	TRBJ1-1	many	CASSEWGVEAFF	TGTGCCAGCAGTGAATGGGGGGTTGAAGCTTTCTTT
TRBV28	NA	TRBJ2-3	NA	CASSFTTASIADTQYF	TGTGCCAGCAGTTTTACGACAGCTAGTATAGCAGATACGCAGTATTTT
TRBV7-2	TRBD1	TRBJ2-5	many	CASSLVGQGAGETQYF	TGTGCCAGCAGCTTAGTGGGACAGGGGGCAGGAGAGACCCAGTACTTC
TRBV20-1	TRBD1	TRBJ1-2	many	CSARGRGGGYTF	TGCAGTGCTAGAGGCAGGGGGGGCGGCTACACCTTC
TRBV7-2	NA	TRBJ1-5	NA	CASSLFRPGRDDQPQHF	TGTGCCAGCAGCTTATTCCGGCCAGGTAGGGATGATCAGCCCCAGCATTTT
TRBV7-3	TRBD1	TRBJ2-7	many	CASSPTGTGFYEQYF	TGTGCCAGCAGCCCCACCGGGACAGGCTTTTACGAGCAGTACTTC
TRBV6-1	NA	TRBJ2-3	NA	CASSEPGLEITDTQYF	TGTGCCAGCAGTGAACCGGGACTGGAGATCACAGATACGCAGTATTTT
TRBV5-4	TRBD2	TRBJ2-7	NA	CASSLASSGSREQYF	TGTGCCAGCAGCTTGGCTAGTAGCGGGAGTCGGGAGCAGTACTTC
TRBV7-9	TRBD1	TRBJ2-4	NA	CASSLWGTGVDIQYF	TGTGCCAGCAGCCTCTGGGGGACAGGGGTAGACATTCAGTACTTC
TRBV9	TRBD1	TRBJ2-7	few	CASSVERQGPSYEQYF	TGTGCCAGCAGCGTCGAGAGACAGGGACCCTCCTACGAGCAGTACTTC
TRBV5-1	NA	TRBJ1-4	NA	CASSLRVRVAKTVF	TGCGCCAGCAGCTTGCGCGTCCGGGTAGCAAAAACTGTTTTT
TRBV30	NA	TRBJ1-5	NA	CAWSPPWDIPNQPQHF	TGTGCCTGGAGTCCCCCCTGGGACATCCCCAATCAGCCCCAGCATTTT
TRBV7-2	TRBD1	TRBJ2-5	few	CASSFRTGLSQTQYF	TGTGCCAGCAGTTTTAGGACAGGGCTTTCTCAGACCCAGTACTTC
TRBV4-2	NA	TRBJ2-1	NA	CASSSGVGVRYNEQFF	TGTGCCAGCAGCTCTGGAGTGGGGGTACGATACAATGAGCAGTTCTTC
TRBV7-9	TRBD1	TRBJ1-2	many	CASSSRGPNYGYTF	TGTGCCAGCAGTTCAAGGGGGCCTAACTATGGCTACACCTTC
TRBV29-1	TRBD2	TRBJ2-1	many	CSVGKSGRVYNEQFF	TGCAGCGTAGGGAAGAGCGGGAGGGTATACAATGAGCAGTTCTTC
TRBV3-1	TRBD2	TRBJ2-1	NA	CASSPASGRASYNEQFF	TGTGCCAGCAGCCCCGCTAGCGGGAGGGCTTCCTACAATGAGCAGTTCTTC
TRBV7-9	NA	TRBJ2-7	NA	CASSVTSVGEQYF	TGTGCCAGCAGCGTAACTAGTGTAGGCGAGCAGTACTTC
TRBV6-1	NA	TRBJ2-3	NA	CASDLDSRVGTQYF	TGTGCCAGCGACTTGGACAGCCGAGTGGGTACGCAGTATTTT